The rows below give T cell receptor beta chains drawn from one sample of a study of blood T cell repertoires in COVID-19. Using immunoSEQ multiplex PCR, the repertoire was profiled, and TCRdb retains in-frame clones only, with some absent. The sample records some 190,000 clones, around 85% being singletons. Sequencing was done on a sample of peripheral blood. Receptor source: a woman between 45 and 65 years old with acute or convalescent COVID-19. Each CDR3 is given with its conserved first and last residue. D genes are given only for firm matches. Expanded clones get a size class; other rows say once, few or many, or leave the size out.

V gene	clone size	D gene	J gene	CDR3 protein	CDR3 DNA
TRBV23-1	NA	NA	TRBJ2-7	CASSQSRPLENYEQYF	TGCGCCAGCAGTCAATCTAGGCCTCTGGAGAACTACGAGCAGTACTTC
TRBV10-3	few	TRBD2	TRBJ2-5	CATRGEVRETQYF	TGTGCCACGCGGGGGGAGGTACGAGAGACCCAGTACTTC
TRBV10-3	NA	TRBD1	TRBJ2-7	CAIRSPTGNEQYF	TGTGCCATCAGATCACCGACAGGGAACGAGCAGTACTTC
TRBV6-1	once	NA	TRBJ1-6	CASSEFGRVGGSPLHF	TGTGCCAGCAGTGAATTCGGCAGGGTAGGAGGGTCACCCCTCCACTTT
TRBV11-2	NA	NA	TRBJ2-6	CASSRSSGANVLTF	TGTGCCAGCAGCCGGAGCTCTGGGGCCAACGTCCTGACTTTC
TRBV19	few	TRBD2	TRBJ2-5	CASSMGLATETQYF	TGTGCCAGTAGTATGGGACTAGCGACGGAGACCCAGTACTTC
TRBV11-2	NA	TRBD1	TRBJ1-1	CASSFRQGHTEAFF	TGTGCCAGCAGCTTCCGACAGGGGCACACTGAAGCTTTCTTT
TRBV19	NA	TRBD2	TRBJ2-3	CASSSPRLAGGPTDTQYF	TGTGCCAGTAGCTCACCTAGACTAGCGGGGGGGCCCACAGATACGCAGTATTTT
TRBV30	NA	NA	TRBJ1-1	CAWSGEQNTEAFF	TGTGCCTGGAGTGGGGAGCAGAACACTGAAGCTTTCTTT
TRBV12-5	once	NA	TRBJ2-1	CASGLVAGTRAGEQFF	TGTGCTAGTGGTTTGGTCGCCGGGACTCGGGCGGGTGAGCAGTTCTTC